The 10 T cell receptor beta chains presented below share a single source sample, sequenced in a study of OX40 agonist ivuxolimab in advanced cancers. Sequenced by immunoSEQ multiplex PCR; TCRdb stores in-frame clones only, minus some. Among around 45,000 clones listed, about 90% were seen once. Sequenced material: CD4+ or CD8+ T cells sorted from blood, taken in a trial of the OX40 agonist ivuxolimab. These TCRs come from an adult with an advanced solid tumor such as melanoma, head and neck, liver or kidney cancer.

V gene TRBV29-1 combines with J gene TRBJ2-6, with 8 bases lining up with TRBD1. Unmatched junction bases numbered 14, after V lost 6 bases and J lost 1 base. The germline V gene encodes CDR1 SQVTM and CDR2 ANQGSEA. The CDR3 runs 18 residues. The DNA of the CDR3 is TGCAGCGTGAGGGAATATGGGACAGGCGCATCTGGGGCCAACGTCCTGACTTTC. Translation gives CSVREYGTGASGANVLTF.

The V and J genes are TRBV6-5 and TRBJ1-1; D not certain. The CDR3 runs to 13 residues. V was cut by 2 bases and J by 10 bases, with 14 bases left in between. Germline V gives CDR1 MNHEY, CDR2 SVGAGI. The CDR3 protein is CASSYPGGNRAFF. The DNA of the CDR3 is TGTGCCAGCAGTTACCCCGGAGGGAATCGAGCTTTCTTT.

This chain connects TRBV7-8 to TRBJ2-2, with 7 bases matching TRBD2. The germline V gene has CDR1 SGHVS and CDR2 FQNEAQ. V was pared by 1 base and J by 0 bases, with 14 bases of the junction left unmatched. The CDR3 is 20 residues long. The CDR3 region has the DNA TGTGCCAGCAGCTTAGAGCGAATAGCGGGTGATCGTACGAACACCGGGGAGCTGTTTTTT. Its protein is CASSLERIAGDRTNTGELFF.

This sequence joins TRBV28 and TRBJ2-3; tentative D call: TRBD2 (6 bases). Trimming shortened V by 2 bases and J by 7 bases, and 10 bases separated the two germline ends. Germline-derived CDR1 and CDR2 are MDHEN and SYDVKM. This CDR3 region has 13 residues. CDR3 sequence reads: CASSLGGENTQYF. The CDR3 coding sequence is TGTGCCAGCAGTTTAGGCGGGGAAAATACGCAGTATTTT.

The rearrangement joins TRBV5-4 to TRBJ1-4, with 10 bases that match TRBD1. This CDR3 has 16 residues. From germline, CDR1 is SGHNT and CDR2 YYREEE (reference sequence). The V and J ends lost 0 bases and 6 bases, in that order; junction bases with no gene match: 5. CDR3 sequence: CASSLVGDRGDEKLFF. The CDR3 nucleotides read TGTGCCAGCAGCTTGGTTGGGGACAGGGGTGATGAAAAACTGTTTTTT.

The chain has TRBV6-1 and TRBJ2-1, with D unresolved. The CDR3 contains 11 residues. Trimming removed 5 bases at V and 8 bases at J, with 7 bases between. CDR1 is MNHNS, CDR2 SASEGT, per germline. The CDR3 nucleotides read TGTGCCAGCAGTTCAAGTCATGAGCAGTTCTTC. It translates to CASSSSHEQFF.

CDR3 amino acids: CASSLQTTNEKLFF. The CDR3 DNA reads TGCGCCAGCAGCTTACAGACAACTAATGAAAAACTGTTTTTT. The chain employs TRBV5-1 and TRBJ1-4; D remains ambiguous. The V end was cut by 2 bases, the J end by 0 bases, with 5 bases between. Per the germline V gene, CDR1 is SGHRS and CDR2 is YFSETQ. There are 14 residues in the CDR3.

The V and J genes are TRBV6-5 and TRBJ1-2; D is uncertain. In germline, CDR1 is MNHEY, CDR2 SVGAGI. Trimming took 0 bases from V and 9 from J, leaving 14 bases between them. The CDR3 sequence is 14 residues long. CDR3 sequence (DNA): TGTGCCAGCAGTTACTCTAGAAGCTCTATCCGCTACACCTTC. Its protein is CASSYSRSSIRYTF.

The chain joins TRBV6-1 to TRBJ2-1; weak D call: TRBD2 (6 bases). Trimming took 0 bases from V and 5 from J, leaving 11 bases between them. CDR1 MNHNS and CDR2 SASEGT come from the germline V gene. The CDR3 length is 15 residues. CDR3 residues: CASSEAGLSNNEQFF. DNA of the CDR3: TGTGCCAGCAGTGAAGCTGGACTATCAAACAATGAGCAGTTCTTC.

V gene TRBV7-3 combines with J gene TRBJ1-4; TRBD1 matches at 11 bases. Germline-derived CDR1 and CDR2 are SGHTA and FQGTGA. The junction had 11 bases not matched to a gene; V was cut back by 6 bases and J by 5 bases. This CDR3 contains 17 residues. Here the CDR3 reads CASRSGTGGLRNEKLFF. The CDR3 DNA reads as TGTGCCAGCAGATCCGGGACAGGGGGGTTAAGGAATGAAAAACTGTTTTTT.